Included here is one TCR beta chain sequence, with context. The antigen is unknown. These data belong to a study of T cell repertoires in cytomegalovirus infection. TCRdb redid the calling of the reads with MiXCR, one entry per CDR3 protein. The table shows 750,000 to 900,000 distinct CDR3 sequences, with about 27% occurring only once. Germline CDR1 MNHEY, CDR2 SVGEGT. The V gene lost 6 bases and the J gene lost 2 bases, with 11 bases spanning the gap. The CDR3 loop spans 13 amino acids. The sequence came from a human donor in good health (CMV status not recorded). Some clones in this sample may be carry-over from other donors' samples. The chain combines TRBV6-2 or TRBV6-3 with TRBJ2-7; either TRBD1 or TRBD2 may supply D (5 bases each). The sequences come from cultured CD8+ T cells from PBMCs, collected from culture after CMV antigen stimulation. The CDR3: CASSRDQAYEQYV. In DNA, the CDR3 is TGTGCCAGCAGCCGGGACCAAGCCTACGAGCAGTACGTC.